This T cell receptor (beta chain) was sequenced during a study of PD-1 blockade in classical Hodgkin lymphoma. In the study overall: Patients in the cohort were put on intravenous nivolumab, 3 mg/kg every 2 weeks.

Germline V gene sequence: CDR1 KGHSH, CDR2 LQKENI. The CDR3 loop spans 15 amino acids. The V and J ends lost 3 bases and 4 bases, in that order; junction bases with no gene match: 2. The study, taken as a whole, reports: The study reported lower baseline TCR diversity in newly diagnosed patients than in healthy donors.

Clones were sequenced by immunoSEQ multiplex PCR, and TCRdb holds only the in-frame ones, with some missing. The sample carries roughly 40,000 clones, more than 75% recorded once. On this clone itself: Antigen unknown.

Patients all relapsed after autologous stem cell transplantation, and there was variation in brentuximab vedotin exposure. This TCR came from a human donor with classical Hodgkin lymphoma. Here the sequenced sample was peripheral blood mononuclear cells (PBMCs), taken at baseline. This chain uses TRBV18 with TRBJ2-1; TRBD2 matches 11 bases. The CDR3 DNA is TGTGCCAGCTCACCGGGACTAGCGGCTTACAATGAGCAGTTCTTC. Its protein is CASSPGLAAYNEQFF.